This T cell receptor beta chain comes out of a study of shared clonotypes between healthy human individuals. The CDR3 consists of 14 residues. The V segment lost 5 bases and the J segment 8 bases; nucleotides outside the gene matches: 9. Germline V gene data show CDR1 as MNHEY and CDR2 as SMNVEV (reference sequence). Using immunoSEQ multiplex PCR, the repertoire was profiled, and TCRdb retains in-frame clones only, with some absent. This sample has some 690,000 clones, with about 90% found just once. The source is a man between 18 and 29 years old in good health. Some clones in this sample may be carry-over from other donors' samples. The sample comprised memory CD8+ T cells from PBMCs. The subset is: CD45RO+ cells pooled with CCR7-negative TemRA cells. This chain links TRBV27 with TRBJ1-2; the match to TRBD1 covers 9 bases. The CDR3: CASSDGTGTGGYTF. Here the CDR3 DNA reads TGTGCCAGCAGTGACGGGACAGGGACCGGGGGCTACACCTTC.